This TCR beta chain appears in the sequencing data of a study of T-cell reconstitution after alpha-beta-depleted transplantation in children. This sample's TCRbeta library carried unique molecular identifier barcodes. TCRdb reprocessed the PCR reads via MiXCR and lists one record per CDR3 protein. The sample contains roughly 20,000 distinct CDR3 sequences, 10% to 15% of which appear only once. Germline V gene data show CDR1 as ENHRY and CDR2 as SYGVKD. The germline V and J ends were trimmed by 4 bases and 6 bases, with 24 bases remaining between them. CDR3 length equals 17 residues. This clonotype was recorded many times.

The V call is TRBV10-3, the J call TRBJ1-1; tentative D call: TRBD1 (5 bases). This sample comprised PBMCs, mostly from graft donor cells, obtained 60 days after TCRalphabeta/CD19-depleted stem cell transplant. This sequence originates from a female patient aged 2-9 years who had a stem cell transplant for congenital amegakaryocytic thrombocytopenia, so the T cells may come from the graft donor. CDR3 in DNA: TGTGCCATCAGTGGGTTTTTCGGGGGTGAGGGCCACTCTGAAGCTTTCTTT. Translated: CAISGFFGGEGHSEAFF.